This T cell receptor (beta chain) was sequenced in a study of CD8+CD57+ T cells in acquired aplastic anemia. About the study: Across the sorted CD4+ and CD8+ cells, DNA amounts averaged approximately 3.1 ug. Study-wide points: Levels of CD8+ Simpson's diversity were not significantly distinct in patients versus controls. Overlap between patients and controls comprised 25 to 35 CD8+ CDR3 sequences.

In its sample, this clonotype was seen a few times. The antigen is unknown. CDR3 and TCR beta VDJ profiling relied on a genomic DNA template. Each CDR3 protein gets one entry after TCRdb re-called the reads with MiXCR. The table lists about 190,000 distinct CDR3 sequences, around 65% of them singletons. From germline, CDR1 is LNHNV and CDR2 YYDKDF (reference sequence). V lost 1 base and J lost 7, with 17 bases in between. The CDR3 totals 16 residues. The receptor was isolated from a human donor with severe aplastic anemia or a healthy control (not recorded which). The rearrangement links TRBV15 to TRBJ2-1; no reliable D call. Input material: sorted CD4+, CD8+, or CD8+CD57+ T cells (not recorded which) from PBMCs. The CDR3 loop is CATSRGRHALQNEQFF. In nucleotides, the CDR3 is TGTGCCACCAGCAGAGGCAGACACGCTCTACAGAATGAGCAGTTCTTC.